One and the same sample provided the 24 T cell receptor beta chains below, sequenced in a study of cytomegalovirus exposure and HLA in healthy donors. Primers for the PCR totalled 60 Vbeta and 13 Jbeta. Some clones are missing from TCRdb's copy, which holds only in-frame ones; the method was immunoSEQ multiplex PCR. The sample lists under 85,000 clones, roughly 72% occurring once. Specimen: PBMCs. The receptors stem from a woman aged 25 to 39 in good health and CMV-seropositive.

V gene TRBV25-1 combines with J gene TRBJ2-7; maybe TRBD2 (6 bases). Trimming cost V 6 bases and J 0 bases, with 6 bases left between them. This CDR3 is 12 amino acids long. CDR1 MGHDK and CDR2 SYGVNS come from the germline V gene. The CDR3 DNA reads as TGTGCCAGCAGCGGGGGCTCCTACGAGCAGTACTTC. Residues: CASSGGSYEQYF.

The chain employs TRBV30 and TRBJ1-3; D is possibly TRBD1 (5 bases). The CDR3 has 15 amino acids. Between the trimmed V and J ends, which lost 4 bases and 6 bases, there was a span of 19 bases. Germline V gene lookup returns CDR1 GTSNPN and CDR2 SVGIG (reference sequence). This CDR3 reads CAWTGAGAGSNTIYF. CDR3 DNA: TGTGCCTGGACCGGTGCTGGGGCAGGGTCAAACACCATATATTTT. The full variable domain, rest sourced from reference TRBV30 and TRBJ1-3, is SQTIHQWPATLVQPVGSPLSLECTVEGTSNPNLYWYRQAAGRGLQLLFYSVGIGQISSEVPQNLSASRPQDRQFILSSKKLLLSDSGFYLCAWTGAGAGSNTIYFGEGSWLTVV.

The CDR3 coding sequence is TGTGCCAGCAGTCCCTCCGGGAGAGACACGAGCGGGCAGTACTTC. Protein sequence: CASSPSGRDTSGQYF. The gene calls are TRBV25-1 and TRBJ2-7, with a possible D match to TRBD2 (6 bases). V dropped 5 bases and J dropped 9 bases, with 23 bases sitting between them. Germline V gene data show CDR1 as MGHDK and CDR2 as SYGVNS. CDR3 size: 15 residues.

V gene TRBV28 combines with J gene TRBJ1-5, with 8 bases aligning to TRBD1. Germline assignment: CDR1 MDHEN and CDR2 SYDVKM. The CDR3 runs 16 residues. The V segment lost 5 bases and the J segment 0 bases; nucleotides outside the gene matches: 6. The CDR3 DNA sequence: TGTGCCAGCAGTCAATACAGGGGGTATAGCAATCAGCCCCAGCATTTT. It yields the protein CASSQYRGYSNQPQHF.

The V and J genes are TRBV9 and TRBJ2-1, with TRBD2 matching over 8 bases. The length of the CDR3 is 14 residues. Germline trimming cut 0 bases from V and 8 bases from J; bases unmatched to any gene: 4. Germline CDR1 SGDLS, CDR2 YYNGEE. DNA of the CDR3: TGTGCCAGCAGCGTAGTGGGACTAGGATATGAGCAGTTCTTC. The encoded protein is CASSVVGLGYEQFF.

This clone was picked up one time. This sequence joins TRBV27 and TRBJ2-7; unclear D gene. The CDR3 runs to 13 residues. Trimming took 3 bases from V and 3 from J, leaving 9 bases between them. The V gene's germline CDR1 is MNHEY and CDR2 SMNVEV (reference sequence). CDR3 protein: CASSFTLLYEQYF. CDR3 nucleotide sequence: TGTGCCAGCAGTTTTACCCTACTCTACGAGCAGTACTTC.

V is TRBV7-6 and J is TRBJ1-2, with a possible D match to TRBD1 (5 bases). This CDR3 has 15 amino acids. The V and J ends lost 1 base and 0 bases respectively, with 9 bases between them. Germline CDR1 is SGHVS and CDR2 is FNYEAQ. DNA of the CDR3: TGTGCCAGCAGCTTAGGGCAGGGCACTAACTATGGCTACACCTTC. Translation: CASSLGQGTNYGYTF.

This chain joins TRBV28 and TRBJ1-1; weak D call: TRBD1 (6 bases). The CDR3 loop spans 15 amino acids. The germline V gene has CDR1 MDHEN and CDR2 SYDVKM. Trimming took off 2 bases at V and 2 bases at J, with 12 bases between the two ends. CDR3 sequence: CASSLRTVRNTEAFF. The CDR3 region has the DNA TGTGCCAGCAGTTTACGGACAGTAAGAAACACTGAAGCTTTCTTT. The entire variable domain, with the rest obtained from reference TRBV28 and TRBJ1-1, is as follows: DVKVTQSSRYLVKRTGEKVFLECVQDMDHENMFWYRQDPGLGLRLIYFSYDVKMKEKGDIPEGYSVSREKKERFSLILESASTNQTSMYLCASSLRTVRNTEAFFGQGTRLTVV.

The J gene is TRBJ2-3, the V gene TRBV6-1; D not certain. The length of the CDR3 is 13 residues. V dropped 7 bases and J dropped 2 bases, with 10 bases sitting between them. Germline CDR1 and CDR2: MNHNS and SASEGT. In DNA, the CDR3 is TGTGCCAGCAAGTCCCCAGACACAGATACGCAGTATTTT. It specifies CASKSPDTDTQYF.

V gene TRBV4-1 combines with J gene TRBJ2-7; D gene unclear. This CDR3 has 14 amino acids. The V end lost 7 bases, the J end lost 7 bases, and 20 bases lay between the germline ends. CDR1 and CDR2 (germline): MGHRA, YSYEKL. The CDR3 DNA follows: TGCGCCAGCACCCCCCGGGTCGGTACCGCTGAGCAGTACTTC. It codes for CASTPRVGTAEQYF.

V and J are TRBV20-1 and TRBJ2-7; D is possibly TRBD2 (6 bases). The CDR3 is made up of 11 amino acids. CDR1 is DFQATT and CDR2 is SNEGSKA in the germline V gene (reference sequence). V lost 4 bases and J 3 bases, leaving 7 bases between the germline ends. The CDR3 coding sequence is TGCAGTGCTAAGCGGGTCTACGAGCAGTACTTC. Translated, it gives CSAKRVYEQYF.

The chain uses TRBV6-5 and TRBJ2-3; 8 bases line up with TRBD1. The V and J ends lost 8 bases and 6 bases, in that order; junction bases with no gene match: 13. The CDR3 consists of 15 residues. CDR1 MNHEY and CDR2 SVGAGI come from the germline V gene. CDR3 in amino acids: CASSAQGASWDTQYF. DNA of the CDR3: TGTGCCAGCTCCGCCCAGGGGGCTTCTTGGGATACGCAGTATTTT.

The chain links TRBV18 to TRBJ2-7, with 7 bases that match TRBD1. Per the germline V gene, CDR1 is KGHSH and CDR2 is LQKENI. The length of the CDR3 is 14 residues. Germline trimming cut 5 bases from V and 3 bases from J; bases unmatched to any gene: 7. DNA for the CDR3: TGTGCCAGCTCAAAGACCGGGACAGTCTACGAGCAGTACTTC. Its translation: CASSKTGTVYEQYF.

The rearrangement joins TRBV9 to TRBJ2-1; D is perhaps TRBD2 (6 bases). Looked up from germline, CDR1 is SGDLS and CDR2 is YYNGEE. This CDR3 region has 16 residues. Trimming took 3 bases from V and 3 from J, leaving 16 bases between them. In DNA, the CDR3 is TGTGCCAGCAGCGGCCCGTTTGCGGGGCACTACAATGAGCAGTTCTTC. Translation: CASSGPFAGHYNEQFF.

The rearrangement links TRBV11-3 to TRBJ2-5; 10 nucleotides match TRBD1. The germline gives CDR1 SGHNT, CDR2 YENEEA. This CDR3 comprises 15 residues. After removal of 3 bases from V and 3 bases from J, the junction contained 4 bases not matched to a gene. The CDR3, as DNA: TGTGCCAGCAGCTTGGGACAGGGGTTTGAAGAGACCCAGTACTTC. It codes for CASSLGQGFEETQYF.

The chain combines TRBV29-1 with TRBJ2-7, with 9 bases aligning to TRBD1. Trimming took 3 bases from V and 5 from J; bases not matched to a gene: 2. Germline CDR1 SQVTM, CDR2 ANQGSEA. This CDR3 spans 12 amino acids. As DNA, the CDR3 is TGCAGCGTTGAGGGACAGGGTGACGAGCAGTACTTC. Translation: CSVEGQGDEQYF.

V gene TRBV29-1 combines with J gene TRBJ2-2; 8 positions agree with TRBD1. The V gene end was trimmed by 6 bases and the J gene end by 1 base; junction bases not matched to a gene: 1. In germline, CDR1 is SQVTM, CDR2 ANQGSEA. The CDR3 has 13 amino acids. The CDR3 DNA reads TGCAGCGTCGACAGGGGGAACACCGGGGAGCTGTTTTTT. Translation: CSVDRGNTGELFF.

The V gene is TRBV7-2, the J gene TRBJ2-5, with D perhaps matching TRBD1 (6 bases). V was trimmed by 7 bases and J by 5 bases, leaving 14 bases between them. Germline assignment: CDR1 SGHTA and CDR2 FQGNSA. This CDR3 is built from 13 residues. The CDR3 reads CASMRGSSETQYF. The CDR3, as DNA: TGTGCCAGCATGAGGGGGAGCTCGGAGACCCAGTACTTC.

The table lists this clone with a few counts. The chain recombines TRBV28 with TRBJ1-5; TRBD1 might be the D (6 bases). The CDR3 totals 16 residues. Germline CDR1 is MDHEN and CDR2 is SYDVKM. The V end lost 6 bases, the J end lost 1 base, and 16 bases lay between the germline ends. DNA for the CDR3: TGTGCCAGCAGCTTCACAGGGCATCTAAGCAATCAGCCCCAGCATTTT. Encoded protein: CASSFTGHLSNQPQHF.

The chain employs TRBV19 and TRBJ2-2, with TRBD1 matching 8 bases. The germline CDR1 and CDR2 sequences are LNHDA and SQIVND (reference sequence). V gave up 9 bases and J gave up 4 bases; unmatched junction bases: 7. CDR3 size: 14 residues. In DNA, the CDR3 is TGTGCCAGCGTACGGACAGGGAGCACCGGGGAGCTGTTTTTT. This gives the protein CASVRTGSTGELFF.

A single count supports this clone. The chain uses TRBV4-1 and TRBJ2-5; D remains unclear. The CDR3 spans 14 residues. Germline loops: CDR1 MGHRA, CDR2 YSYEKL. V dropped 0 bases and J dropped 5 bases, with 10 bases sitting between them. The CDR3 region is CASSQDPRLETQYF. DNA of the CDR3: TGCGCCAGCAGCCAAGATCCCAGGTTGGAGACCCAGTACTTC.

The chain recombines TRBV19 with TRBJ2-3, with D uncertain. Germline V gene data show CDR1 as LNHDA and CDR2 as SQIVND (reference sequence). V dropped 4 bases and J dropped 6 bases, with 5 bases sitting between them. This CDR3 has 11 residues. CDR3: CASSRADTQYF. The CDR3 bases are TGTGCCAGTAGTAGGGCCGATACGCAGTATTTT.

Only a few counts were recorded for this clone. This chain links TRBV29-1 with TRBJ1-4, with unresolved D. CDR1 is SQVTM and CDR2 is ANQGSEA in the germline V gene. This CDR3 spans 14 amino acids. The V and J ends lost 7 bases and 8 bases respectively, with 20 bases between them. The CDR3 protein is CSAYEGHAREKLFF. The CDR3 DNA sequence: TGCAGCGCCTACGAGGGCCACGCCAGGGAAAAACTGTTTTTT.

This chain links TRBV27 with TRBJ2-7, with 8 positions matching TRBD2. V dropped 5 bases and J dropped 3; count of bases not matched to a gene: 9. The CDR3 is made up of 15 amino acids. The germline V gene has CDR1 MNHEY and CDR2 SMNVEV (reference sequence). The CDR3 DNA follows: TGTGCCAGCAGTCCCCGGGGACTAGGAAGCTACGAGCAGTACTTC. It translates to CASSPRGLGSYEQYF.